These 4 T cell receptor beta chains were all obtained from the same sample, sequenced in a study of blood T cell repertoires in COVID-19. Sequencing was performed with immunoSEQ multiplex PCR; in TCRdb, only in-frame clones are kept and a portion is missing. The sample lists around 180,000 clones, over 75% seen once, with about 9.1% in the top ten. The sequenced material came from peripheral blood. The receptors originated from an elderly woman with acute or convalescent COVID-19.

A remark on this clone: This specimen includes other DNA sequences encoding the same CDR3. V gene TRBV19 combines with J gene TRBJ2-7, with D tentatively TRBD1 (6 bases). The CDR3 is 13 residues long. The V gene lost 3 bases and the J gene lost 1 base, with 7 bases spanning the gap. Germline CDR1 is LNHDA and CDR2 is SQIVND (reference sequence). The CDR3 coding sequence is TGTGCCAGTAGTATGGGACAATCCTACGAGCAGTACTTC. Its translation is CASSMGQSYEQYF.

V and J are TRBV19 and TRBJ2-3, with 7 positions matching TRBD1. Germline V gene data show CDR1 as LNHDA and CDR2 as SQIVND (reference sequence). The CDR3 length is 15 residues. Unmatched junction bases numbered 7, after V lost 5 bases and J lost 2 bases. This CDR3 reads CASSPSTGFTDTQYF. The DNA of the CDR3 is TGTGCCAGTAGTCCCTCGACAGGGTTCACAGATACGCAGTATTTT.

The gene calls are TRBV7-8 and TRBJ1-5; the D is unclear. Per the germline V gene, CDR1 is SGHVS and CDR2 is FQNEAQ. The CDR3 runs to 14 residues. The ends were cut back, 1 base at V and 4 bases at J, with 8 bases in the middle. The CDR3 DNA reads TGTGCCAGCAGCTTAGTACGGGGAAATCAGCCCCAGCATTTT. Translation gives CASSLVRGNQPQHF.

This sequence joins TRBV11-2 and TRBJ1-1, with D perhaps TRBD1 (6 bases). With 5 bases removed from V and 10 bases from J, the gap between germline ends came to 17 bases. The CDR3 extends over 13 amino acids. CDR1 SGHAT and CDR2 FQNNGV come from the germline V gene. In DNA, the CDR3 is TGTGCCAGCAGCCCGTGGGCAGGGGTCGTAGCTTTCTTT. Protein sequence: CASSPWAGVVAFF.